Listed here is a single TCR beta chain. CDR3 length equals 14 residues. V was shortened by 2 bases and J by 5 bases, with 15 bases between the two germline ends. The germline CDR1 and CDR2 sequences are GTSNPN and SVGIG (reference sequence). This sample stems from a study of blood T cell repertoires in COVID-19. Per the authors' pipeline: For nucleated cells, counts were estimated from reference gene primer amplification. Repertoires were generated with immunoSEQ multiplex PCR, while TCRdb's copy carries only in-frame clones and drops some. V, J and clone size are those of that table, while D and trimming were read from the DNA. The sample carries 270,000 or so clones, roughly 84% recorded once.

The chain recombines TRBV30 with TRBJ2-5, with D perhaps TRBD2 (5 bases). Material: peripheral blood. The source of this sequence is a woman between 18 and 29 years old with acute or convalescent COVID-19. CDR3 nucleotide sequence: TGTGCCTGGAGTAGGCAGTTGGGCGGGGAGACCCAGTACTTC. As protein: CAWSRQLGGETQYF.